This T cell receptor (beta chain) was obtained from a study of blood T cell repertoires in COVID-19. Overall study: Acute and convalescent COVID-19 samples came from the United States, Italy and Spain. The cDNA or gDNA used as material had been derived from T cells, B-cell-depleted T cells, or PBMCs.

As originally analysed: Amplifying reference gene primers gave estimates of nucleated cell counts. Profiled with immunoSEQ multiplex PCR; TCRdb holds only in-frame clones, not every one. The D gene and trimming were derived from the DNA, and the V and J assignments and clone size from that table. The table has 200,000 to 250,000 clones, roughly 83% seen once. Germline V gene sequence: CDR1 SEHNR, CDR2 FQNEAQ (reference sequence). CDR3 size: 16 residues. V lost 3 bases and J 2 bases, leaving 13 bases between the germline ends. This TCR was recovered from a woman aged 80 or older with COVID-19, enrolled during active disease. The sequenced material came from peripheral blood. This rearrangement joins TRBV7-9 to TRBJ1-4; possible D gene TRBD1, 6 bases. CDR3 protein: CASSLSGTTTNEKLFF. The DNA for the CDR3 is TGTGCCAGCAGCTTGTCTGGGACAACGACTAATGAAAAACTGTTTTTT.